The present T cell receptor (beta chain) was sequenced within a study of cytomegalovirus exposure and HLA in healthy donors. About the research overall: A later analysis reported the 120 validation repertoires used the same platform as the 500 to 800 first-cohort repertoires.

The donors formed part of the approximately 130-subject validation cohort, distinct from the approximately 670-subject first cohort. CDR3 size: 17 residues. The V and J ends lost 0 bases and 9 bases respectively, with 24 bases between them. Germline lookup yields CDR1 GTSNPN and CDR2 SVGIG (reference sequence). Concerning this clone itself: Antigen: not known.

Overall study findings and caveats: The CMV antigen specificity of a few CMV-associated chains was confirmed through in vitro analysis. A list of about 180 TCR beta chains associated with cytomegalovirus was given.

Repertoires were generated with immunoSEQ multiplex PCR, while TCRdb's copy carries only in-frame clones and drops some. This table has under 400,000 clones, roughly 88% appearing once. The sequence was collected from a young woman in good health and CMV-seronegative. Sequences were obtained from PBMCs. The gene calls are TRBV30 and TRBJ2-1; perhaps TRBD1 as D (6 bases). The CDR3 loop reads CAWSVRGLQGNMGEQFF. CDR3 DNA: TGTGCCTGGAGTGTACGGGGTTTACAGGGCAATATGGGTGAGCAGTTCTTC.